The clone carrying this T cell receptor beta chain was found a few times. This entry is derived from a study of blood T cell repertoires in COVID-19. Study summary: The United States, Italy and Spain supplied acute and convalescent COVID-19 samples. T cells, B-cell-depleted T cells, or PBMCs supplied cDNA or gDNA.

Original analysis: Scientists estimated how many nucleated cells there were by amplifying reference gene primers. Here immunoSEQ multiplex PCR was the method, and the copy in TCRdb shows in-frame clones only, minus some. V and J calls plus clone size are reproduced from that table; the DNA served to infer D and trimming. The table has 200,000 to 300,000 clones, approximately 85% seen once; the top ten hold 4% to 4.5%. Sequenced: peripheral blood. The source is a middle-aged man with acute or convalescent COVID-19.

CDR3 bases: TGTGCCAGCAGTTTCTCGGGTTACGAGCAGTACTTC. It codes for CASSFSGYEQYF. V and J are TRBV28 and TRBJ2-7; no definite D call. Germline CDR1 is MDHEN and CDR2 is SYDVKM. Trimming took off 3 bases at V and 4 bases at J, with 7 bases between the two ends. CDR3 size: 12 residues.